The following is a TCR beta chain sequence with its context. Original data processing: Estimated nucleated cell counts came from reference gene primer amplification. Here immunoSEQ multiplex PCR was the method, and the copy in TCRdb shows in-frame clones only, minus some. V, J and clone size are those of that table, while D and trimming were read from the DNA. Counted here are about 36,000 clones, over 65% occurring once; the ten biggest clones make up less than 2.5%. Per germline, CDR1 SGHRS and CDR2 YFSETQ. V lost 4 bases and J 3 bases, leaving 20 bases between the germline ends. The CDR3 totals 16 residues. This sample is drawn from a study of blood T cell repertoires in COVID-19. Study as a whole: The United States, Italy and Spain supplied acute and convalescent COVID-19 samples. PBMCs, B-cell-depleted T cells, or T cells were the source of the cDNA or gDNA that made up the material.

The sample comprised peripheral blood. This chain links TRBV5-1 with TRBJ2-7, with D possibly being TRBD2 (6 bases). The receptor's source is a man in his 60s with active COVID-19. This CDR3 is CASSRDIWGVLYEQYF. The CDR3 region has the DNA TGCGCCAGCAGCCGCGACATCTGGGGGGTCCTCTACGAGCAGTACTTC.